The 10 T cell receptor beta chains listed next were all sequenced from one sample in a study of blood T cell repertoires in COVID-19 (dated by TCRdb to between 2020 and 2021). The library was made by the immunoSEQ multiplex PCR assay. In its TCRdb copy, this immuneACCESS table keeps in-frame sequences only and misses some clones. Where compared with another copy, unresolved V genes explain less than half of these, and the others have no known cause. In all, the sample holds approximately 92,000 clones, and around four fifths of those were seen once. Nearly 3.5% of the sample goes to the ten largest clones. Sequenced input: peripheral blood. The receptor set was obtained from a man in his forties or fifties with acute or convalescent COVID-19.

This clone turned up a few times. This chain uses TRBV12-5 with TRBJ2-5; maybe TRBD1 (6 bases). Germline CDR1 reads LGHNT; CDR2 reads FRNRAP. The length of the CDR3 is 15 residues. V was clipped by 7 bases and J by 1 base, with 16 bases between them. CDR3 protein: CASAVVGGSQETQYF. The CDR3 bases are TGTGCTAGTGCCGTTGTAGGGGGATCCCAAGAGACCCAGTACTTC.

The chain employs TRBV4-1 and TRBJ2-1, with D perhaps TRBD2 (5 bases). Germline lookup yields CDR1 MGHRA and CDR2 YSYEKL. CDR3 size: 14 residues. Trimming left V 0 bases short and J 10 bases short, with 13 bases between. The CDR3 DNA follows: TGCGCCAGCAGCCAAGAAGGAGGTGGCGTCGAGCAGTTCTTC. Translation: CASSQEGGGVEQFF.

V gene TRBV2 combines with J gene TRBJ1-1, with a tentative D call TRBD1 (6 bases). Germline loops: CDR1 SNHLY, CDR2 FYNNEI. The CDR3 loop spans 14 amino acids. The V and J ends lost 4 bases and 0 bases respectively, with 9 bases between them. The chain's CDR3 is CASSVRTVNTEAFF. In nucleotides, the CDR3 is TGTGCCAGCAGTGTCAGGACAGTGAACACTGAAGCTTTCTTT.

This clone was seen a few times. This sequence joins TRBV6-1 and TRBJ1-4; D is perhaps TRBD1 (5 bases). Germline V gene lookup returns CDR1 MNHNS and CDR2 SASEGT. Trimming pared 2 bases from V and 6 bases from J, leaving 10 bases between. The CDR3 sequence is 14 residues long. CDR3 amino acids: CASSEQGYYEKLFF. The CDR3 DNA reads TGTGCCAGCAGTGAACAGGGTTATTATGAAAAACTGTTTTTT.

The CDR3 loop reads CAASQAQYTEAFF. The CDR3, as DNA: TGTGCCGCGAGCCAGGCTCAGTACACTGAAGCTTTCTTT. V and J are TRBV11-1 and TRBJ1-1, with D uncertain. Germline CDR1 and CDR2: SGHAT and FQDESV (reference sequence). V lost 11 bases and J lost 3, with 16 bases in between. The CDR3 loop spans 13 amino acids.

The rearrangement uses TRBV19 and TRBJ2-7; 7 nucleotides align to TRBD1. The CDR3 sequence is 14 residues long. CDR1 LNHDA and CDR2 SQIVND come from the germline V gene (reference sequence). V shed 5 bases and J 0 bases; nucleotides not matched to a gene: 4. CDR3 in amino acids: CASSLTGVSYEQYF. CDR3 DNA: TGTGCCAGTAGTCTCACAGGGGTCTCCTACGAGCAGTACTTC.

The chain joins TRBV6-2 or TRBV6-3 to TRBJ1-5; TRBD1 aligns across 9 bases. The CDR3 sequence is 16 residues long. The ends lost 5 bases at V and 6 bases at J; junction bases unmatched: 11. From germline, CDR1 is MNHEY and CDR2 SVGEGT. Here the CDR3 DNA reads TGTGCCAGCAGTGCGGGTGGACAGGGGAAGAGTCAGCCCCAGCATTTT. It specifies CASSAGGQGKSQPQHF.

The CDR3 is CASSWGQGSNQPQHF. The CDR3 nucleotides read TGTGCCAGCAGTTGGGGACAGGGCAGCAATCAGCCCCAGCATTTT. The rearrangement joins TRBV9 to TRBJ1-5, with 9 bases identical to TRBD1. Germline V gene data show CDR1 as SGDLS and CDR2 as YYNGEE. With 5 bases clipped from V and 1 base from J, the junction kept 4 bases outside the gene matches. The CDR3 is 15 amino acids.

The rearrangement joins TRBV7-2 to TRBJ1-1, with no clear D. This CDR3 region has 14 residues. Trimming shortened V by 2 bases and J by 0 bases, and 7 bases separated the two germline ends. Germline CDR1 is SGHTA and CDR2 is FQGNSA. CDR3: CASSLTDLNTEAFF. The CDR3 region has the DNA TGTGCCAGCAGCTTAACGGACTTGAACACTGAAGCTTTCTTT.

The CDR3 here is CASSSRLAGNTGELFF. The CDR3 DNA is TGTGCCAGTAGTTCTCGACTAGCGGGGAACACCGGGGAGCTGTTTTTT. J is TRBJ2-2 and V is TRBV19; 10 positions agree with TRBD2. Losses at the gene ends were 5 bases for V and 1 base for J; bases not matched to a gene: 4. Germline assignment: CDR1 LNHDA and CDR2 SQIVND (reference sequence). The CDR3 runs to 16 residues.